One and the same sample provided the 19 T cell receptor beta chains below, sequenced in a study of shared clonotypes between healthy human individuals. The data were produced by immunoSEQ multiplex PCR, yet TCRdb's version contains in-frame clones alone and is incomplete. The sample lists about 490,000 clones; about 84% were seen once. The sample consisted of PBMCs. These receptor sequences come from a woman in her thirties or forties in good health. Some clones in this sample may be carry-over from other donors' samples.

The table lists this clone with a count of one. The rearrangement links TRBV29-1 to TRBJ1-4; 9 nucleotides line up with TRBD1. The CDR3 is made up of 14 amino acids. The V gene end was trimmed by 3 bases and the J gene end by 8 bases; junction bases not matched to a gene: 7. CDR1 and CDR2 (germline): SQVTM, ANQGSEA. The CDR3 nucleotides are TGCAGCGTTGAGCAGGGACAGGGAGGCGAAAAACTGTTTTTT. Residues: CSVEQGQGGEKLFF.

Notes on this clone: A far larger clone differs by one base, so this is likely a read error. The chain recombines TRBV7-3 with TRBJ2-5, with D hard to call. The CDR3 runs to 14 residues. With 0 bases removed from V and 1 base from J, the gap between germline ends came to 6 bases. CDR1 and CDR2 from the germline V gene are SGHTA and FQGTGA. CDR3 nucleotides: TGTGCCAGCAGCTTAACGGTAGCCCAAGAGACCCAGTACTTC. Translation: CASSLTVAQETQYF.

The rearrangement joins TRBV5-1 to TRBJ2-7; 11 bases map to TRBD2. The junction had 5 bases not matched to a gene; V was cut back by 3 bases and J by 3 bases. The CDR3 contains 15 residues. Germline CDR1 reads SGHRS; CDR2 reads YFSETQ. CDR3 protein: CASSWGGLADYEQYF. In DNA form, the CDR3 reads TGCGCCAGCAGCTGGGGGGGACTAGCGGACTACGAGCAGTACTTC.

The sample holds one count of this clone. This chain uses TRBV4-1 with TRBJ1-1; D gene ambiguous. The CDR3 contains 12 residues. From germline, CDR1 is MGHRA and CDR2 YSYEKL. V dropped 7 bases and J dropped 5 bases, with 11 bases sitting between them. Here the CDR3 reads CASKGLRTEAFF. The CDR3 DNA follows: TGCGCCAGCAAAGGGTTGAGGACTGAAGCTTTCTTT.

Notes on this clone: Only one base separates this from a far larger clonotype, so it likely reflects a read error. Other DNA variants within this sample encode the same CDR3. This sequence joins TRBV5-1 and TRBJ2-2, with D perhaps being TRBD1 or TRBD2 (6 bases each). The germline V gene has CDR1 SGHRS and CDR2 YFSETQ. The CDR3 length is 15 residues. The CDR3: CASSPGGGNTGELFF. The DNA of the CDR3 is TGCGCCAGCAGCCCCGGAGGGGGAAACACAGGGGAGCTGTTTTTT.

This clone was picked up many times. The chain has TRBV18 and TRBJ1-1; D gene uncertain. V lost 2 bases and J 4 bases, leaving 23 bases between the germline ends. The CDR3 covers 18 residues. CDR1 and CDR2 from the germline V gene are KGHSH and LQKENI. CDR3 sequence: CASSPGVRTFASLTEAFF. CDR3 bases: TGTGCCAGCTCACCAGGAGTTAGGACTTTCGCCAGCCTCACTGAAGCTTTCTTT.

CDR3 amino acids: CASSQDQGILPGEKLFF. The CDR3 DNA is TGCGCCAGCAGCCAAGATCAGGGGATCCTCCCGGGTGAAAAACTGTTTTTT. The V gene is TRBV4-1, the J gene TRBJ1-4; a possible D gene is TRBD1 (6 bases). Trimming removed 0 bases at V and 7 bases at J, with 18 bases between. CDR1 is MGHRA, CDR2 YSYEKL, per germline. This CDR3 has 17 amino acids.

As to this clone: It may be a read error: a sequence one base away is much more abundant. Other DNA sequences within the sample encode an identical CDR3. CDR3 sequence reads: CASSLSTDTQYF. Here the CDR3 DNA reads TGTGCCAGCAGCCTCAGCACAGATACGCAGTATTTT. The J gene is TRBJ2-3, the V gene TRBV7-2; no definite D call. The CDR3 has 12 amino acids. Deletions cut 5 bases from V and 0 bases from J, with 3 bases between. Germline loops: CDR1 SGHTA, CDR2 FQGNSA.

The V gene is TRBV29-1, the J gene TRBJ2-1; 9 bases fit TRBD1. V lost 7 bases to trimming and J lost 5 bases; unmatched junction nucleotides: 6. This CDR3 region has 13 residues. The germline V gene has CDR1 SQVTM and CDR2 ANQGSEA. The CDR3 coding sequence is TGCAGCGCCCAGACAGGGGGGAACAATGAGCAGTTCTTC. Encoded protein: CSAQTGGNNEQFF.

The chain links TRBV19 to TRBJ1-1, with D possibly being TRBD1 (5 bases). CDR3 length equals 16 residues. The germline CDR1 and CDR2 sequences are LNHDA and SQIVND (reference sequence). Trimming removed 5 bases from V and 5 bases from J, with 21 bases in between. CDR3 bases: TGTGCCAGTAGTGTGGCCCCAATAGGGGTGGGGACTGAAGCTTTCTTT. Protein: CASSVAPIGVGTEAFF.

This chain joins TRBV7-7 and TRBJ2-7; a possible D gene is TRBD1 (5 bases). Deletions cut 10 bases from V and 2 bases from J, with 24 bases between. The germline CDR1 and CDR2 sequences are SSHAT and FNYEAQ (reference sequence). The CDR3 loop spans 16 amino acids. The CDR3 DNA reads TGTGCCACCAGGGAAAAACACGGATCGCGTGCCTACGAGCAGTACTTC. Protein product: CATREKHGSRAYEQYF. The whole variable domain, remainder taken from reference TRBV7-7 and TRBJ2-7, is GAGVSQSPRYKVTKRGQDVTLRCDPISSHATLYWYQQALGQGPEFLTYFNYEAQPDKSGLPSDRFSAERPEGSISTLTIQRTEQRDSAMYRCATREKHGSRAYEQYFGPGTRLTVT.

This clone was detected only a few times. The same CDR3 is also encoded by other DNA sequences in this sample. The chain uses TRBV25-1 and TRBJ2-5; 7 bases are shared with TRBD2. Trimming cost V 3 bases and J 4 bases; bases outside gene matches: 2. Germline V CDR1 and CDR2: MGHDK, SYGVNS. The CDR3 has 13 residues. In nucleotides, the CDR3 is TGTGCCAGCAGTGAGGGAGGGCGAGAGACCCAGTACTTC. Encoded protein: CASSEGGRETQYF.

Points on this clone: This probably arose from a read error, given a far larger clone one base away. The sample contains more than one DNA sequence encoding this CDR3. This chain joins TRBV28 and TRBJ2-2, with D possibly matching TRBD1 (6 bases). CDR3 length: 16 amino acids. The germline V gene has CDR1 MDHEN and CDR2 SYDVKM. CDR3 residues: CASSLAGQRDPGELFF. The CDR3 DNA reads as TGTGCCAGCAGTCTCGCCGGACAGAGGGACCCCGGTGAGCTGTTTTTT.

This clone was counted at least ten times. This chain joins TRBV7-8 and TRBJ1-5, with 7 nucleotides matching TRBD1. This CDR3 has 14 residues. V was clipped by 3 bases and J by 5 bases; unmatched bases: 4. The germline CDR1 and CDR2 sequences are SGHVS and FQNEAQ. The CDR3 bases are TGTGCCAGCAGCTTCCGGGACAGATATCAGCCCCAGCATTTT. Translated, it gives CASSFRDRYQPQHF.

This rearrangement joins TRBV28 to TRBJ1-2; 7 nucleotides agree with TRBD1. This CDR3 spans 18 amino acids. CDR1 and CDR2 (germline): MDHEN, SYDVKM. The V segment lost 3 bases and the J segment 5 bases; nucleotides outside the gene matches: 18. The CDR3 spells CASSFRTRSSGQRYGYTF. DNA of the CDR3: TGTGCCAGCAGTTTTCGTACCCGGTCATCGGGACAGAGATATGGCTACACCTTC.

A remark on this clone: This likely traces to a read error, being one base from a far larger clone. The J gene is TRBJ1-1, the V gene TRBV21-1; no check of the table's D call, TRBD1, against the DNA was made. TRBV21-1 is recorded as a pseudogene. The CDR3 is 12 residues long. The CDR3 bases are TGTGCCTGCAGCAAAGAACAGGGGAAAGCTTTCTTT. Translation gives CACSKEQGKAFF.

The chain is built from TRBV6-5 and TRBJ2-1, with D perhaps matching TRBD2 (5 bases). V lost 0 bases and J lost 0, with 6 bases in between. The CDR3 runs to 15 residues. Germline V CDR1 and CDR2: MNHEY, SVGAGI. The CDR3 sequence: CASSYSGSSYNEQFF. The CDR3 DNA sequence: TGTGCCAGCAGTTACTCGGGGAGCTCCTACAATGAGCAGTTCTTC.

V usage is TRBV28 and J usage is TRBJ2-2; D gene uncertain. Germline values: CDR1 MDHEN, CDR2 SYDVKM. V lost 10 bases and J lost 0, with 9 bases in between. This CDR3 is built from 13 residues. The CDR3: CATRTTNTGELFF. CDR3 DNA: TGTGCCACCCGGACGACGAACACCGGGGAGCTGTTTTTT.

As for this clone: The same CDR3 arises from other DNA sequences in this sample as well. The CDR3 sequence: CASSPRQGTYEQYF. The CDR3 coding sequence is TGTGCCAGCTCACCCAGACAGGGAACCTACGAGCAGTACTTC. The chain links TRBV18 to TRBJ2-7; 7 bases align to TRBD1. Germline lookup yields CDR1 KGHSH and CDR2 LQKENI. The trim removed 3 bases at V and 2 bases at J, leaving 4 bases unmatched. This CDR3 contains 14 residues.